The rows below give T cell receptor beta chains drawn from one sample of a study of cytomegalovirus exposure and HLA in healthy donors. TCRdb keeps only in-frame clones here, not all; method: immunoSEQ multiplex PCR. The table has 90,000 or so clones, over 70% seen once; the top ten hold about a third. Sequenced material: PBMCs. The receptors originated from a man aged 50-59 years in good health and CMV-seropositive. Both conserved end residues are part of each CDR3. D genes are given only for firm matches. Only some rows state a clone size, as once, few, many or a class for expanded clones.

d_call: TRBD2; clone_size: once; j_call: TRBJ2-7; v_call: TRBV7-2; cdr3_nt: TGTGCCAGCGGAGGGGTGAGCGGGAGGGCCAGGGAGCAGTACTTC; cdr3_aa: CASGGVSGRAREQYF
d_call: TRBD1; clone_size: few; j_call: TRBJ1-3; v_call: TRBV2; cdr3_nt: TGTGCCAGCAGTGGACAGGGGGCTGGAAACACCATATATTTT; cdr3_aa: CASSGQGAGNTIYF
d_call: TRBD1; clone_size: .; j_call: TRBJ2-1; v_call: TRBV5-1; cdr3_nt: TGCGCCAGCAGCTTGCCGGGACAGGGGGGAGGTGAGCAGTTCTTC; cdr3_aa: CASSLPGQGGGEQFF
d_call: TRBD1; clone_size: .; j_call: TRBJ1-6; v_call: TRBV5-1; cdr3_nt: TGCGCCAGCAGCGCCCTAGGGGGCGATAATTCACCCCTCCACTTT; cdr3_aa: CASSALGGDNSPLHF
d_call: TRBD1; clone_size: .; j_call: TRBJ1-4; v_call: TRBV25-1; cdr3_nt: TGTGCCAGCAGTACGACCGGGACAGGGGGTGAAAAACTGTTTTTT; cdr3_aa: CASSTTGTGGEKLFF
d_call: .; clone_size: .; j_call: TRBJ2-1; v_call: TRBV30; cdr3_nt: TGTGCCTGGAGTGTTGGCGGGACTTACAATGAGCAGTTCTTC; cdr3_aa: CAWSVGGTYNEQFF
d_call: TRBD2; clone_size: .; j_call: TRBJ2-7; v_call: TRBV7-9; cdr3_nt: TGTGCCAGCAGCACTGCTAGCGGGGGAACGTACGAGCAGTACTTC; cdr3_aa: CASSTASGGTYEQYF
d_call: .; clone_size: .; j_call: TRBJ1-1; v_call: TRBV10-1; cdr3_nt: TGCGCCAGCCTGCGGGCCGTCGAAGCTTTCTTT; cdr3_aa: CASLRAVEAFF
d_call: TRBD1; clone_size: .; j_call: TRBJ1-1; v_call: TRBV6-5; cdr3_nt: TGTGCCAGCAAGGCCCGACAGGGGGACACTGAAGCTTTCTTT; cdr3_aa: CASKARQGDTEAFF
d_call: TRBD2; clone_size: .; j_call: TRBJ2-1; v_call: TRBV29-1; cdr3_nt: TGCAGCGTTCTGAGCGGGAGGAATGAGCAGTTCTTC; cdr3_aa: CSVLSGRNEQFF
d_call: TRBD2; clone_size: .; j_call: TRBJ2-5; v_call: TRBV11-3; cdr3_nt: TGTGCCAGCTCCGGAGCGGGGGGGGAGACCCAGTACTTC; cdr3_aa: CASSGAGGETQYF
d_call: .; clone_size: .; j_call: TRBJ2-1; v_call: TRBV30; cdr3_nt: TGTGCCTGGAGAGACTCCCGCAATGAGCAGTTCTTC; cdr3_aa: CAWRDSRNEQFF
d_call: .; clone_size: once; j_call: TRBJ2-5; v_call: TRBV7-3; cdr3_nt: TGTGCCAGCAGTCGCGGCGCGGAGCAAGAGACCCAGTACTTC; cdr3_aa: CASSRGAEQETQYF
d_call: TRBD1; clone_size: once; j_call: TRBJ1-2; v_call: TRBV19; cdr3_nt: TGTGCCAGTAGCTCCGCCCTGGACAGGTACAACTATGGCTACACCTTC; cdr3_aa: CASSSALDRYNYGYTF
d_call: TRBD2; clone_size: .; j_call: TRBJ2-1; v_call: TRBV5-6; cdr3_nt: TGTGCCAGCAGCTGGGTCCGGGACTATAACAATGAGCAGTTCTTC; cdr3_aa: CASSWVRDYNNEQFF
d_call: .; clone_size: .; j_call: TRBJ2-1; v_call: TRBV6-6; cdr3_nt: TGTGCCAGCAGTACAGAAGGTCCCTACAATGAGCAGTTCTTC; cdr3_aa: CASSTEGPYNEQFF
d_call: TRBD1; clone_size: .; j_call: TRBJ1-2; v_call: TRBV5-4; cdr3_nt: TGTGCCAGTAGCCCACCCCCGGGACAGGGAGGGTTTGGCTATGGCTACACCTTC; cdr3_aa: CASSPPPGQGGFGYGYTF
d_call: TRBD2; clone_size: .; j_call: TRBJ2-7; v_call: TRBV18; cdr3_nt: TGTGCCAGCTCAGAAAACCTAGCGGGAGGTGGCGACGAGCAGTACTTC; cdr3_aa: CASSENLAGGGDEQYF
d_call: TRBD1; clone_size: .; j_call: TRBJ1-1; v_call: TRBV5-4; cdr3_nt: TGTGCCAGCAGCCTGGACAGGGTGAACACTGAAGCTTTCTTT; cdr3_aa: CASSLDRVNTEAFF